The T cell receptor beta chain described here comes from a study of shared clonotypes between healthy human individuals. Study-level background: Donor composition was a couple of women and a few men, aged 18 to 49. Study observations and caveats: Depth of sequencing was expected to influence donor clonotype sharing.

The CDR3 runs to 14 residues. Germline loops: CDR1 MNHEY, CDR2 SMNVEV (reference sequence). Concerning this clone: Antigen unknown.

Libraries were prepared by immunoSEQ multiplex PCR; TCRdb keeps only in-frame clonotypes and omits some of them. Counted here are 550,000 to 700,000 clones, 60% to 75% occurring once; the ten biggest clones make up around 1.8%. This TCR derives from a woman aged 25 to 39 in good health. Sequencing was done on a sample of memory CD4+ T cells sorted from blood. Indicated subset: CD45RA-negative fraction. This sequence joins TRBV27 and TRBJ2-5; 8 bases fit TRBD1. The end of the DNA aligns better with TRBJ2-7, so the J call may be wrong. DNA of the CDR3: TGTGCCAGCAGACTTCAGGACAGGGCCGACGAGCAGTACTTC. Its protein is CASRLQDRADEQYF.